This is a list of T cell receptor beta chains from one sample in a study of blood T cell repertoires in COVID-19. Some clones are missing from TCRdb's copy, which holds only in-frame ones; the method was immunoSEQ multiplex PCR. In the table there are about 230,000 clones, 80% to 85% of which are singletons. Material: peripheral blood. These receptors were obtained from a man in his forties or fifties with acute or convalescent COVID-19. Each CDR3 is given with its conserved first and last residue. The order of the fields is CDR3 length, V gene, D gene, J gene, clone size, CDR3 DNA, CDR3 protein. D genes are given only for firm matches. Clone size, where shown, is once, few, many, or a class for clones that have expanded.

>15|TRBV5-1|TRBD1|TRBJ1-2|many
TGCGCCAGCAGATCGACAGGGGGATCTCCCTATGGCTACACCTTC
CASRSTGGSPYGYTF
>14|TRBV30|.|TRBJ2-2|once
TGTGCCTGGAGGATAGGGGCGGATACCGGGGAGCTGTTTTTT
CAWRIGADTGELFF
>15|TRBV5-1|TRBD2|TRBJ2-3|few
TGCGCCAGCAGCTTAGCGGGAGGCCCCACAGATACGCAGTATTTT
CASSLAGGPTDTQYF
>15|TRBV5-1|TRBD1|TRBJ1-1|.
TGCGCCAGCAGCTTACAGGGGGCGGACCATACTGAAGCTTTCTTT
CASSLQGADHTEAFF
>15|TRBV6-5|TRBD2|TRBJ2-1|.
TGTGCCAGCAGATGGACTAGCGGTTCCTACAATGAGCAGTTCTTC
CASRWTSGSYNEQFF
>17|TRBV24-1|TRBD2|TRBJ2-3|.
TGTGCCACCAGTGATCCCGGGACTAGCGGAGCCACAGATACGCAGTATTTT
CATSDPGTSGATDTQYF
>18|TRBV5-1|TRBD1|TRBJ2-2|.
TGCGCCAGCAGCTTGAAGGTTGTAGGACAGGGGGTCACCGGGGAGCTGTTTTTT
CASSLKVVGQGVTGELFF
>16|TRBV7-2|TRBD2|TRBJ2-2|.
TGTGCCAGCAGCTTTCAGCGGACTAGCGGGACCGGGGAGCTGTTTTTT
CASSFQRTSGTGELFF
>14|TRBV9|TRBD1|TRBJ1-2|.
TGTGCCAGCAGCGTTGGACAGGCCCTCGGAGGCTACACCTTC
CASSVGQALGGYTF
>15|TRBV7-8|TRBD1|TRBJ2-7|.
TGTGCCAGCAGCTTAGTACAGGGGGTCTCCTACGAGCAGTACTTC
CASSLVQGVSYEQYF
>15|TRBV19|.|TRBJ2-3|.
TGTGCCAGTACTCAGACTGGACAGCTCACAGATACGCAGTATTTT
CASTQTGQLTDTQYF
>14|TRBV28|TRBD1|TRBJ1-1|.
TGTGCCAGCAGGTCACAGGGGGCCCACACTGAAGCTTTCTTT
CASRSQGAHTEAFF
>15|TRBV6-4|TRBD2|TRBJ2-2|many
TGTGCCAGCAGCGCGACTAGCGGGAGTAACGGGGAGCTGTTTTTT
CASSATSGSNGELFF
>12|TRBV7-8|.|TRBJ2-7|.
TGTGCCAGCAGCCCACCCGTGGGGGGGCAGTACTTC
CASSPPVGGQYF
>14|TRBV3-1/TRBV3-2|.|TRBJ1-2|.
TGTGCCAGCAGCCAAGATTTGACAGCCTATGGCTACACCTTC
CASSQDLTAYGYTF
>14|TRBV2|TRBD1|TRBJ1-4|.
TGTGCCAGCAGTGACCGACAGGGGCACGAAAAACTGTTTTTT
CASSDRQGHEKLFF
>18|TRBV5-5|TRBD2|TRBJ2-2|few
TGTGCCAGCAGCTTGGGACTAGCGGGAGGCGCGAACACCGGGGAGCTGTTTTTT
CASSLGLAGGANTGELFF
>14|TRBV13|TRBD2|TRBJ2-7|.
TGTGCCAGCAGCTTAGCTAGCGGCCACTACGAGCAGTACTTC
CASSLASGHYEQYF
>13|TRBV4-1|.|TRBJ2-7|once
TGCGCCAGCAGCCAAGATAGAGGGATCGGGCAGTACTTC
CASSQDRGIGQYF
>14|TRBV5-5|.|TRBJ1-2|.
TGTGCCAGCAGCACGGGGAGAGACAACTATGGCTACACCTTC
CASSTGRDNYGYTF
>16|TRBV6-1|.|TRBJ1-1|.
TGTGCCAGCAGTGAAGCCGCCGGAATCAGCGGGTTGAGGGCTTTCTTT
CASSEAAGISGLRAFF
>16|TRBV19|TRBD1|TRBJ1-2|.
TGTGCCAGTAGTACGCCCCCCAGGGGGGTCGGCTATGGCTACACCTTC
CASSTPPRGVGYGYTF
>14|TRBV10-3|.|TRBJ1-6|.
TGTGCCATCAGTGGACAGAACGATAATTCACCCCTCCACTTT
CAISGQNDNSPLHF
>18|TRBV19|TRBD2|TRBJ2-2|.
TGTGCCAGTAGTAGACCGCTATGGACTAGCGGACCCACCGGGGAGCTGTTTTTT
CASSRPLWTSGPTGELFF
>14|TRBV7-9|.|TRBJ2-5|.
TGTGCCAGCAGCCTGGGAGTTAACCAAGAGACCCAGTACTTC
CASSLGVNQETQYF
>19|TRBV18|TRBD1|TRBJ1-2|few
TGTGCCAGCTCACCTCTCCGACCCGGACAGGGACAACCCTCCTATGGCTACACCTTC
CASSPLRPGQGQPSYGYTF
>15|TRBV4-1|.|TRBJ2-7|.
TGCGCCAGCAGCCAAACGTGGACTAAATCCTACGAGCAGTACTTC
CASSQTWTKSYEQYF
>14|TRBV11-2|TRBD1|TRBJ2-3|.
TGTGCCAGCAGCTCTGACAGGGTAACAGATACGCAGTATTTT
CASSSDRVTDTQYF
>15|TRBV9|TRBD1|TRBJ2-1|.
TGTGCCAGCAGCCCGACGGGGACAGTTGACAATGAGCAGTTCTTC
CASSPTGTVDNEQFF
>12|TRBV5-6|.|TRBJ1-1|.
TGTGCCAGCACTTTGGGGAGGGCTGAAGCTTTCTTT
CASTLGRAEAFF
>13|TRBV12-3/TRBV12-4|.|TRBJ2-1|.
TGTGCCAGCAGTTTAGACCAGGCTCTGGAGCAGTTCTTC
CASSLDQALEQFF
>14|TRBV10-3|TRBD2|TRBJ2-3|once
TGTGCCACCCGGACTAGCGAAGGGGTAGATACGCAGTATTTT
CATRTSEGVDTQYF